The text below deals with one TCR beta chain. Its antigen is not identified. TCRdb fed the 5' RACE reads into MiXCR, producing one record per CDR3 protein. Here the sample spans a few hundred thousand distinct CDR3 sequences, 9% being singletons. This entry comes from a study of identical twins. Study observations and caveats: Excess sharing by twins proved weaker in beta out-of-frame sequences. For monozygotic twins, models underestimated out-of-frame TCR alpha sharing.

This CDR3 spans 16 amino acids. Per germline, CDR1 SGHRS and CDR2 YFSETQ. Trimming shortened V by 2 bases and J by 0 bases, and 12 bases separated the two germline ends. The TCR was taken from a woman in her forties or fifties in good health. The sequencing sample was made of naive T cells sorted from blood. The rearrangement links TRBV5-1 to TRBJ2-1, with D perhaps given as TRBD1 or TRBD2 (5 bases each). The CDR3 DNA reads TGCGCCAGCAGCTTTGAAAGGGGACCCTCCTACAATGAGCAGTTCTTC. Protein product: CASSFERGPSYNEQFF.